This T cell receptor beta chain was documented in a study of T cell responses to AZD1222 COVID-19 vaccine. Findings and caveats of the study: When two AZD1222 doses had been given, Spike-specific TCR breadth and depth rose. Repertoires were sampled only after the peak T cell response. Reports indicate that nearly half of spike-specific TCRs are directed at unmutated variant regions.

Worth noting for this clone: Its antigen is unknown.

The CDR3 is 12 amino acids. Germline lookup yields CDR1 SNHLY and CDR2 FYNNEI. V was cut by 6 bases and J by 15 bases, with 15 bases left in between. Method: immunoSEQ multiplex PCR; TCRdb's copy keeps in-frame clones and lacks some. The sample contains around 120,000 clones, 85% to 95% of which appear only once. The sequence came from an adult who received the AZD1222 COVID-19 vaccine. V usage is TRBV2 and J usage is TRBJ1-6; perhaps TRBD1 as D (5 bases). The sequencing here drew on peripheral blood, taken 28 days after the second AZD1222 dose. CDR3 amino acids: CASSLGTAGLHF. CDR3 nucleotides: TGTGCCAGCAGCTTAGGGACGGCGGGCCTCCACTTT. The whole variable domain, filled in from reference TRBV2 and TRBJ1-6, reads EPEVTQTPSHQVTQMGQEVILRCVPISNHLYFYWYRQILGQKVEFLVSFYNNEISEKSEIFDDQFSVERPDGSNFTLKIRSTKLEDSAMYFCASSLGTAGLHFGNGTRLTVT.